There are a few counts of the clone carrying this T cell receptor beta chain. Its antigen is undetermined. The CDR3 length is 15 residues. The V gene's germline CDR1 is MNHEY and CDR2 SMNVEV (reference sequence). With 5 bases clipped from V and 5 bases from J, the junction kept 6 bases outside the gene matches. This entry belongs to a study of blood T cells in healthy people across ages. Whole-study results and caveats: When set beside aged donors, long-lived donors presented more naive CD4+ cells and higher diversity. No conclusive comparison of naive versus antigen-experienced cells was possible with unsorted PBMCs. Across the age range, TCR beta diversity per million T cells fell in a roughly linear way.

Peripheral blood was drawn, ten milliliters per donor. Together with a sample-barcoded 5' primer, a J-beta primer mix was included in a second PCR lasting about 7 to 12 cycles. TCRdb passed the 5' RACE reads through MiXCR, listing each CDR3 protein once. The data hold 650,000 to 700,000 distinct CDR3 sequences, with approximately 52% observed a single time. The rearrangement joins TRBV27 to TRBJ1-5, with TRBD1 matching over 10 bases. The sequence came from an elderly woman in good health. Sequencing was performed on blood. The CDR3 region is CASSPDRGHDQPQHF. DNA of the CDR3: TGTGCCAGCAGTCCCGACAGGGGGCACGATCAGCCCCAGCATTTT.